This TCR beta chain derives from a study of control samples from healthy donors and cancer patients. The CDR3 runs to 11 residues. Profiling relied on immunoSEQ multiplex PCR, and the TCRdb table lists in-frame clones only, not all of them. This table holds 160,000 or so clones, around 94% found once. Sequencing used PBMCs. The TCR originated in a man aged 60-69 years with colorectal cancer. The gene calls are TRBV21-1 and TRBJ2-7; the table calls TRBD2, which could not be checked here. TRBV21-1 is given as a pseudogene. The chain's CDR3 is CASPIRWEQYF. CDR3 nucleotide sequence: TGTGCCAGCCCTATCCGGTGGGAGCAGTACTTC.